The rows below give T cell receptor beta chains drawn from one sample of a study of T cell repertoires in cytomegalovirus infection. From the reads, TCRdb called clonotypes with MiXCR, one entry per CDR3 protein. In the table there are a few hundred thousand distinct CDR3 sequences, roughly an eighth of which are singletons. The sample consisted of PBMCs. The source of these receptors is a human donor in good health (CMV status not recorded). Some clones in this sample may be carry-over from other donors' samples. Each CDR3 is given with its conserved first and last residue. The D gene is left open where the match is weak. The size field is filled for only some rows; it gives once, few, many or a size class.

d_call: .
v_call: TRBV10-3
clone_size: many
j_call: TRBJ2-1
cdr3_nt: TGTGCCATCAGTGAGTCGACCCCCGTCAGGGATAGTACTGAGCAGTTCTTC
cdr3_aa: CAISESTPVRDSTEQFF

d_call: TRBD1
v_call: TRBV5-1
clone_size: few
j_call: TRBJ1-1
cdr3_nt: TGCGCCAGCAGCTTGGCAGGGGGGTACACTGAAGCTTTCTTT
cdr3_aa: CASSLAGGYTEAFF

d_call: TRBD2
v_call: TRBV29-1
clone_size: few
j_call: TRBJ2-5
cdr3_nt: TGCAGCGGGGGACTAGCAGAAGGAGAGACCCAGTACTTC
cdr3_aa: CSGGLAEGETQYF

d_call: TRBD2
v_call: TRBV20-1
clone_size: many
j_call: TRBJ2-7
cdr3_nt: TGCAGTGCTAGCGCTAGCGGACCGACCTACGAGCAGTACTTC
cdr3_aa: CSASASGPTYEQYF

d_call: TRBD1
v_call: TRBV25-1
clone_size: .
j_call: TRBJ2-1
cdr3_nt: TGTGCCAGCAGTGGAACGGGACAGGGGATTTACAATGAGCAGTTCTTC
cdr3_aa: CASSGTGQGIYNEQFF

d_call: .
v_call: TRBV28
clone_size: few
j_call: TRBJ2-2
cdr3_nt: TGTGCCAGCCAAACAGAACCGTCCGGGGAGCTGTTTTTT
cdr3_aa: CASQTEPSGELFF

d_call: TRBD2
v_call: TRBV7-8
clone_size: many
j_call: TRBJ2-3
cdr3_nt: TGTGCCAGCAGCTTCCCCCGGGAACTAGCGGGAGCCGGTACAGATACGCAGTATTTT
cdr3_aa: CASSFPRELAGAGTDTQYF

d_call: .
v_call: TRBV6-6
clone_size: few
j_call: TRBJ2-3
cdr3_nt: TGTGCCAGCAGTTACTCTATTACAGGGCGAGGAGCAGATACGCAGTATTTT
cdr3_aa: CASSYSITGRGADTQYF

d_call: .
v_call: TRBV20-1
clone_size: .
j_call: TRBJ1-5
cdr3_nt: TGCAGTGCTAGAGTTGGGGGATCTAGCAATCAGCCCCAGCATTTT
cdr3_aa: CSARVGGSSNQPQHF

d_call: .
v_call: TRBV20-1
clone_size: few
j_call: TRBJ2-7
cdr3_nt: TGCAGTGGCCAGGGGTCCTCCTACGAGCAGTACTTC
cdr3_aa: CSGQGSSYEQYF

d_call: .
v_call: TRBV28
clone_size: many
j_call: TRBJ1-3
cdr3_nt: TGTGCCAGCACCCCACCTGGGGGCGGCACTGGAAACACCATATATTTT
cdr3_aa: CASTPPGGGTGNTIYF

d_call: .
v_call: TRBV7-3
clone_size: few
j_call: TRBJ2-2
cdr3_nt: TGTGCCAGCAGCTTAACGTTGGGGCAGAACACCGGGGAGCTGTTTTTT
cdr3_aa: CASSLTLGQNTGELFF

d_call: TRBD1
v_call: TRBV7-6
clone_size: many
j_call: TRBJ1-2
cdr3_nt: TGTGCCAGCAGCGCCCGGGACAGGGGAAGCTATGGCTACACCTTC
cdr3_aa: CASSARDRGSYGYTF

d_call: .
v_call: TRBV24-1
clone_size: many
j_call: TRBJ2-3
cdr3_nt: TGTGCCACCAGTGATCCCAGGGAGACCCTGGGCACAGATACGCAGTATTTT
cdr3_aa: CATSDPRETLGTDTQYF

d_call: .
v_call: TRBV7-2
clone_size: many
j_call: TRBJ2-3
cdr3_nt: TGTGCCAGCAGCTTACGGCAGTCTAGCACAGATACGCAGTATTTT
cdr3_aa: CASSLRQSSTDTQYF

d_call: .
v_call: TRBV12-3/TRBV12-4
clone_size: few
j_call: TRBJ2-2
cdr3_nt: TGTGCCAGCAGTTTAAAGAGGGGCACCGGGGAGCTGTTTTTT
cdr3_aa: CASSLKRGTGELFF

d_call: TRBD1
v_call: TRBV9
clone_size: few
j_call: TRBJ2-3
cdr3_nt: TGTGCCAGCAGCTTTAAACAGGGGGATGGCACAGATACGCAGTATTTT
cdr3_aa: CASSFKQGDGTDTQYF

d_call: .
v_call: TRBV2
clone_size: few
j_call: TRBJ2-1
cdr3_nt: TGTGCCAGCAAAGCCGGATCGCAGTCCAATGAGCAGTTCTTC
cdr3_aa: CASKAGSQSNEQFF